This TCR beta chain was recorded in a study of cytomegalovirus exposure and HLA in healthy donors. Study conclusions and caveats: Some V segments could not be told apart, so they were left out, TRBV6-2 and TRBV6-3 among them. Later analysis identified 16,000 or so TCR beta sequences associated with HLA alleles, using a false discovery rate threshold of 0.05.

This PCR relied on a set of 60 Vbeta primers and 13 Jbeta primers. Methods used by the authors: Approximately 9.9 million shared chains were among the approximately 82 million unique TCR beta chains that a later analysis counted. This table comes from immunoSEQ multiplex PCR, and its TCRdb copy is limited to in-frame clones, with some not included. V, J and clone size derive from that table, while D and trimming were established from the DNA sequence. There are 150,000 to 200,000 clones in the sample; about 81% occur only once, and 1.5% lies in the top ten. In the case of this clone: Its antigen is currently unknown.

The CDR3 length is 18 residues. Germline V gene lookup returns CDR1 GTSNPN and CDR2 SVGIG (reference sequence). J gave up 7 bases and V 2 bases, and 20 bases lay outside the gene matches. The genes are TRBV30 and TRBJ1-2, with 9 bases fitting TRBD1. The TCR originated in a middle-aged man in good health and CMV-seronegative. The specimen was PBMCs. The CDR3 reads CAWSFRPGQGTGKFGYTF. The CDR3 DNA follows: TGTGCCTGGAGTTTTCGACCGGGACAGGGAACCGGAAAATTTGGCTACACCTTC.